One sample yielded the 24 T cell receptor beta chains listed below, sequenced in a study of T cell changes during pregnancy in multiple sclerosis. The table came from immunoSEQ multiplex PCR; TCRdb's copy has only in-frame clones and leaves some out. The sample includes more than 35,000 clones, roughly nine tenths of them seen just once. The specimen was CD4+ T cells from peripheral blood mononuclear cells, collected in the third trimester of pregnancy. The origin of the receptors is a female donor with multiple sclerosis, enrolled in a pregnancy study.

The chain is built from TRBV4-2 and TRBJ1-4, with D perhaps matching TRBD1 (6 bases). CDR1 is LGHNA and CDR2 is YNFKEQ in the germline V gene. The CDR3 is made up of 15 amino acids. The germline V and J ends were trimmed by 0 bases and 5 bases, with 10 bases remaining between them. The CDR3 loop is CASSQDGQKNEKLFF. In DNA, the CDR3 is TGTGCCAGCAGCCAAGACGGACAGAAAAATGAAAAACTGTTTTTT.

The chain recombines TRBV4-1 with TRBJ2-5; 7 bases are shared with TRBD2. V gave up 2 bases and J gave up 5 bases; unmatched junction bases: 2. Per the germline V gene, CDR1 is MGHRA and CDR2 is YSYEKL. CDR3 length: 13 residues. The CDR3 sequence: CASSQLGRETQYF. CDR3 nucleotide sequence: TGCGCCAGCAGCCAACTCGGGAGGGAGACCCAGTACTTC.

The rearrangement joins TRBV5-1 to TRBJ2-3, with 7 bases that match TRBD2. With 0 bases clipped from V and 2 bases from J, the junction kept 3 bases outside the gene matches. CDR3 length: 15 amino acids. Per germline, CDR1 SGHRS and CDR2 YFSETQ. CDR3 sequence reads: CASSLALADTDTQYF. The DNA of the CDR3 is TGCGCCAGCAGCTTGGCCCTAGCGGACACAGATACGCAGTATTTT.

The genes are TRBV10-3 and TRBJ1-4; D gene ambiguous. Germline-derived CDR1 and CDR2 are ENHRY and SYGVKD. The V gene lost 2 bases and the J gene lost 8 bases, with 6 bases spanning the gap. The CDR3 spans 12 residues. The CDR3 sequence: CAISEPREKLFF. CDR3 bases: TGTGCCATCAGTGAGCCGAGGGAAAAACTGTTTTTT.

V is TRBV2 and J is TRBJ2-3, with 10 bases aligning to TRBD1. CDR3 size: 17 residues. V lost 6 bases and J lost 3; bases outside the gene matches: 12. In germline, CDR1 is SNHLY, CDR2 FYNNEI. CDR3 DNA sequence: TGTGCCAGCAGCCCGAGGACAGGGGGTTTTCGAACAGATACGCAGTATTTT. It translates to CASSPRTGGFRTDTQYF.

This chain links TRBV5-6 with TRBJ2-5, with TRBD1 matching over 8 bases. Germline-derived CDR1 and CDR2 are SGHDT and YYEEEE. This CDR3 comprises 15 residues. V was clipped by 0 bases and J by 5 bases; unmatched bases: 6. The CDR3 bases are TGTGCCAGCAGCTTGGGGACAGGGATTATGGAGACCCAGTACTTC. Translating it yields CASSLGTGIMETQYF.

This clone appeared a single time. The chain combines TRBV2 with TRBJ2-7; 8 bases map to TRBD1. The V gene end was trimmed by 3 bases and the J gene end by 2 bases; junction bases not matched to a gene: 3. Germline V gives CDR1 SNHLY, CDR2 FYNNEI. The CDR3 spans 14 residues. The CDR3 nucleotides are TGTGCCAGCAGTGAGAGGACAGGGCCCTACGAGCAGTACTTC. Its translation: CASSERTGPYEQYF.

The V gene is TRBV6-6, the J gene TRBJ2-5; 7 bases map to TRBD2. This CDR3 contains 15 residues. Looked up from germline, CDR1 is MNHNY and CDR2 is SVGAGI (reference sequence). Unmatched junction bases numbered 8, after V lost 6 bases and J lost 1 base. In DNA, the CDR3 is TGTGCCAGCAGACCCGGGGGAGGGCCCCAAGAGACCCAGTACTTC. It yields the protein CASRPGGGPQETQYF.

The V call is TRBV27, the J call TRBJ2-5; 10 nucleotides agree with TRBD1. Germline CDR1 is MNHEY and CDR2 is SMNVEV (reference sequence). V shed 3 bases, J shed 9 bases, and the junction held 10 bases outside the gene matches. This CDR3 comprises 15 residues. DNA of the CDR3: TGTGCCAGCAGTTTGGTTAGGACAGGGGGTAGCGCCCAGTACTTC. This encodes CASSLVRTGGSAQYF.

The rearrangement uses TRBV9 and TRBJ2-7; 9 positions match TRBD1. The CDR3 runs to 15 residues. Trimming took 3 bases from V and 3 from J; bases not matched to a gene: 7. Per the germline V gene, CDR1 is SGDLS and CDR2 is YYNGEE. The CDR3 loop reads CASSAGQGIVYEQYF. Written as DNA, the CDR3 is TGTGCCAGCAGCGCTGGACAGGGGATCGTCTACGAGCAGTACTTC.

This chain links TRBV9 with TRBJ2-4, with D perhaps TRBD1 (5 bases). The germline gives CDR1 SGDLS, CDR2 YYNGEE. The V end was cut by 4 bases, the J end by 3 bases, with 17 bases between. The CDR3 is made up of 16 amino acids. DNA of the CDR3: TGTGCCAGCAGCCCCCCGGAGCAGGGCGGCAAAAACATTCAGTACTTC. Translating it yields CASSPPEQGGKNIQYF. Based on the CDR3 plus reference TRBV9 and TRBJ2-4, the full variable domain is DSGVTQTPKHLITATGQRVTLRCSPRSGDLSVYWYQQSLDQGLQFLIQYYNGEERAKGNILERFSAQQFPDLHSELNLSSLELGDSALYFCASSPPEQGGKNIQYFGAGTRLSVL.

The rearrangement joins TRBV11-2 to TRBJ1-2; no clear D. CDR1 and CDR2 (germline): SGHAT, FQNNGV. The CDR3 is made up of 15 amino acids. V shed 1 base and J shed 0 bases, with 9 bases lying between them. The CDR3 DNA reads TGTGCCAGCAGCTTAGTGCCCGGTACTAACTATGGCTACACCTTC. Translation gives CASSLVPGTNYGYTF.

The rearrangement uses TRBV9 and TRBJ2-1, with D possibly matching TRBD2 (6 bases). The CDR3 is 14 amino acids. Per germline, CDR1 SGDLS and CDR2 YYNGEE. V was cut by 3 bases and J by 9 bases, with 16 bases left in between. The CDR3: CASSGLRGMGEQFF. The CDR3 DNA reads TGTGCCAGCAGCGGATTGCGCGGGATGGGTGAGCAGTTCTTC.

Here the CDR3 DNA reads TGTGCCACCACCCCCACCCAGGGGTCGATAGGCTACACCTTC. It is translated as CATTPTQGSIGYTF. V gene TRBV19 combines with J gene TRBJ1-2, with D tentatively TRBD1 (6 bases). CDR1 is LNHDA, CDR2 SQIVND, per germline (reference sequence). The CDR3 is 14 residues long. The germline V and J ends were trimmed by 10 bases and 8 bases, with 23 bases remaining between them.

The chain links TRBV19 to TRBJ1-5, with TRBD1 identical over 12 bases. V lost 9 bases and J lost 7; bases outside the gene matches: 10. The CDR3 contains 15 residues. The germline CDR1 and CDR2 sequences are LNHDA and SQIVND (reference sequence). The CDR3 here is CASRDRGRLRQPQHF. In nucleotides, the CDR3 is TGTGCCAGCCGGGACAGGGGGCGACTGAGACAGCCCCAGCATTTT.

V is TRBV18 and J is TRBJ2-1; D is possibly TRBD2 (6 bases). The ends were cut back, 4 bases at V and 6 bases at J, with 16 bases in the middle. The CDR3 contains 15 residues. Germline V CDR1 and CDR2: KGHSH, LQKENI. CDR3 loop: CASSRGLASLNEQFF. CDR3 nucleotides: TGTGCCAGCTCACGGGGACTCGCTAGTCTCAATGAGCAGTTCTTC.

The V and J genes are TRBV19 and TRBJ2-3; 9 nucleotides match TRBD1. The CDR3 consists of 15 residues. The germline V gene encodes CDR1 LNHDA and CDR2 SQIVND (reference sequence). Trimming at V came to 9 bases and at J to 4 bases, leaving 11 bases not matched to a gene. This CDR3 reads CASTGGQGLADTQYF. CDR3 in DNA: TGTGCCAGCACAGGGGGACAGGGTCTAGCAGATACGCAGTATTTT. The whole variable domain, remainder taken from reference TRBV19 and TRBJ2-3, is DGGITQSPKYLFRKEGQNVTLSCEQNLNHDAMYWYRQDPGQGLRLIYYSQIVNDFQKGDIAEGYSVSREKKESFPLTVTSAQKNPTAFYLCASTGGQGLADTQYFGPGTRLTVL.

V and J are TRBV4-1 and TRBJ2-7; D might be TRBD2 (5 bases). CDR1 is MGHRA and CDR2 is YSYEKL in the germline V gene. CDR3 length: 18 amino acids. Trimming took 1 base from V and 0 from J, leaving 19 bases between them. CDR3 region: CASSQVTLGEGASYEQYF. DNA of the CDR3: TGCGCCAGCAGCCAAGTTACCTTGGGAGAGGGTGCCTCCTACGAGCAGTACTTC.

The chain links TRBV10-2 to TRBJ1-1; 8 bases agree with TRBD1. This CDR3 has 14 amino acids. The germline V gene encodes CDR1 WSHSY and CDR2 SAAADI. With V trimmed by 6 bases and J by 3 bases, 6 bases remained unmatched. The CDR3 loop reads CASSQGAGDTEAFF. The CDR3 DNA reads as TGCGCCAGCAGCCAGGGGGCTGGCGACACTGAAGCTTTCTTT.

The chain uses TRBV28 and TRBJ2-7; possibly TRBD1 for D (6 bases). The germline V gene has CDR1 MDHEN and CDR2 SYDVKM. V was cut by 3 bases and J by 8 bases, with 20 bases left in between. There are 15 residues in the CDR3. The CDR3 nucleotides read TGTGCCAGCAGTTTGGGTTGGCAGCCTGGGGGCAAGCAGTACTTC. Translating gives CASSLGWQPGGKQYF.

The rearrangement links TRBV4-1 to TRBJ2-7; 10 bases align to TRBD2. This CDR3 region has 16 residues. V shed 2 bases, J shed 8 bases, and the junction held 12 bases outside the gene matches. In germline, CDR1 is MGHRA, CDR2 YSYEKL. CDR3 DNA: TGCGCCAGCAGCCAAATGACGACTAGCGGGTGGATCCAGCAGTACTTC. Translating it yields CASSQMTTSGWIQQYF.

The rearrangement uses TRBV7-3 and TRBJ2-1, with 7 bases lining up with TRBD2. CDR3 length equals 15 residues. J was trimmed by 0 bases and V by 9 bases; bases with no gene match: 8. Germline CDR1 SGHTA, CDR2 FQGTGA. In DNA form, the CDR3 reads TGTGCCAGTCGTCACGGGGGGAGCTCCTACAATGAGCAGTTCTTC. The encoded protein is CASRHGGSSYNEQFF.

V is TRBV4-3 and J is TRBJ2-7; no clear D. The CDR3 length is 15 residues. V was pared by 1 base and J by 4 bases, with 14 bases between. CDR1 is LGHNA and CDR2 is YSLEER in the germline V gene. The CDR3 DNA reads TGCGCCAGCAGCCAAGCCAGGATCCCTACATACGAGCAGTACTTC. Residues: CASSQARIPTYEQYF.

In this sample, this clone turned up once. The chain couples TRBV19 to TRBJ2-2; 14 bases map to TRBD2. The CDR3 is 18 amino acids. CDR1 and CDR2 (germline): LNHDA, SQIVND (reference sequence). The trim removed 3 bases at V and 5 bases at J, leaving 8 bases unmatched. The CDR3 DNA follows: TGTGCCAGTAGTATGGTGGGACTAGCGGGAGTAGGTACCGGGGAGCTGTTTTTT. Protein: CASSMVGLAGVGTGELFF.